One sample yielded the 18 T cell receptor beta chains listed below, sequenced in a study of siplizumab effects on memory and regulatory T cells. Generated by immunoSEQ multiplex PCR, the TCRdb table keeps only in-frame clones and is missing some. The sample has more than 85,000 clones; 80% to 95% are singletons. Specimen: CD4+ T cells sorted from blood. These receptors all come from a human donor in good health.

This chain joins TRBV7-2 and TRBJ2-5; D uncertain. Germline V gives CDR1 SGHTA, CDR2 FQGNSA. V lost 4 bases to trimming and J lost 7 bases, with 19 bases between them. The CDR3 runs to 15 residues. CDR3 sequence: CASSSIRAAPGTQYF. DNA of the CDR3: TGTGCCAGCAGCTCCATAAGGGCGGCCCCGGGGACCCAGTACTTC.

V gene TRBV28 combines with J gene TRBJ1-1, with 10 bases matching TRBD1. The V segment lost 10 bases and the J segment 3 bases; nucleotides outside the gene matches: 11. This CDR3 comprises 15 residues. In germline, CDR1 is MDHEN, CDR2 SYDVKM. CDR3 sequence: CAIRQGANKDTEAFF. CDR3 in DNA: TGTGCCATCAGACAGGGGGCGAATAAAGACACTGAAGCTTTCTTT.

The V gene is TRBV29-1, the J gene TRBJ1-5; TRBD1 might be the D (5 bases). The CDR3 totals 13 residues. Between the trimmed V and J ends, which lost 4 bases and 4 bases, there was a span of 11 bases. The V gene's germline CDR1 is SQVTM and CDR2 ANQGSEA. The CDR3 DNA reads TGCAGCGTTGGGGACGGGAAGAATCAGCCCCAGCATTTT. Translation: CSVGDGKNQPQHF.

The V call is TRBV14, the J call TRBJ2-2; D might be TRBD2 (7 bases). The CDR3 is 15 residues long. Per the germline V gene, CDR1 is SGHDN and CDR2 is FVKESK. Trimming removed 4 bases from V and 7 bases from J, with 16 bases in between. Here the CDR3 DNA reads TGTGCCAGCAGCCCGGCGGGGGCGATTAGCGGGGAGCTGTTTTTT. This sequence encodes CASSPAGAISGELFF.

CDR3 sequence reads: CASTDRVKYEQYF. CDR3 sequence (DNA): TGTGCCAGCACAGACAGGGTAAAGTACGAGCAGTACTTC. This rearrangement joins TRBV5-4 to TRBJ2-7; TRBD1 aligns across 7 bases. Germline lookup yields CDR1 SGHNT and CDR2 YYREEE (reference sequence). After removal of 6 bases from V and 4 bases from J, the junction contained 7 bases not matched to a gene. This CDR3 has 13 amino acids.

The genes are TRBV27 and TRBJ2-1; D is ambiguous. Germline CDR1 and CDR2: MNHEY and SMNVEV (reference sequence). The CDR3 is 16 residues long. Deletions cut 5 bases from V and 0 bases from J, with 14 bases between. CDR3 sequence (DNA): TGTGCCAGCAGTATCCGCAAGTCGAGCTCCTACAATGAGCAGTTCTTC. Protein: CASSIRKSSSYNEQFF.

The rearrangement joins TRBV5-1 to TRBJ2-3; D call uncertain. V dropped 4 bases and J dropped 3 bases, with 9 bases sitting between them. CDR1 and CDR2 (germline): SGHRS, YFSETQ. The CDR3 totals 13 residues. The CDR3 is CASSRVLTDTQYF. Here the CDR3 DNA reads TGCGCCAGCAGCCGGGTCCTTACAGATACGCAGTATTTT.

The gene calls are TRBV28 and TRBJ1-3, with D uncertain. Germline lookup yields CDR1 MDHEN and CDR2 SYDVKM. The CDR3 runs 14 residues. The V end lost 8 bases, the J end lost 2 bases, and 13 bases lay between the germline ends. CDR3 DNA: TGTGCCAGCCACCTTAAGGTACCTGGAAACACCATATATTTT. It encodes CASHLKVPGNTIYF. Full variable domain (missing parts from reference TRBV28 and TRBJ1-3): DVKVTQSSRYLVKRTGEKVFLECVQDMDHENMFWYRQDPGLGLRLIYFSYDVKMKEKGDIPEGYSVSREKKERFSLILESASTNQTSMYLCASHLKVPGNTIYFGEGSWLTVV.

The rearrangement joins TRBV5-1 to TRBJ2-7; 10 bases are a match to TRBD2. The V segment lost 4 bases and the J segment 3 bases; nucleotides outside the gene matches: 13. CDR3 length: 17 amino acids. The germline V gene has CDR1 SGHRS and CDR2 YFSETQ. CDR3 protein: CASSRVGGLAGVYEQYF. CDR3 DNA: TGCGCCAGCAGCCGCGTGGGTGGGCTAGCGGGAGTCTACGAGCAGTACTTC.

In its sample, this clone was seen a few times. The chain is built from TRBV6-6 and TRBJ1-1, with D perhaps TRBD1 (6 bases). The CDR3 has 12 residues. Trimming removed 5 bases at V and 13 bases at J, with 17 bases between. CDR1 and CDR2 from the germline V gene are MNHNY and SVGAGI (reference sequence). The CDR3 loop reads CASSPDRPKLFF. The DNA of the CDR3 is TGTGCCAGCAGTCCAGACAGGCCTAAGCTTTTCTTT.

The CDR3 DNA reads as TGTGCCTGGAGACCGGGACTAGCGGGAGGCGAGCAGTACTTC. It specifies CAWRPGLAGGEQYF. The V call is TRBV30, the J call TRBJ2-7, with 15 bases that match TRBD2. V lost 3 bases to trimming and J lost 6 bases; unmatched junction nucleotides: 3. In germline, CDR1 is GTSNPN, CDR2 SVGIG (reference sequence). The CDR3 spans 14 residues.

CDR3 DNA: TGTGCCAGCAGCTTAGTTTTGGGTTATGAGCAGTTCTTC. It translates to CASSLVLGYEQFF. V is TRBV7-9 and J is TRBJ2-1, with unresolved D. The CDR3 runs to 13 residues. Germline loops: CDR1 SEHNR, CDR2 FQNEAQ (reference sequence). Trimming stripped 1 base from V and 8 bases from J, with 9 bases between. Based on the CDR3 plus reference TRBV7-9 and TRBJ2-1, the full variable domain is DTGVSQNPRHKITKRGQNVTFRCDPISEHNRLYWYRQTLGQGPEFLTYFQNEAQLEKSRLLSDRFSAERPKGSFSTLEIQRTEQGDSAMYLCASSLVLGYEQFFGPGTRLTVL.

This CDR3 is CASSPQGDHEKLFF. The CDR3 coding sequence is TGTGCCAGCAGCCCGCAGGGTGATCATGAAAAACTGTTTTTT. V and J are TRBV7-9 and TRBJ1-4, with D perhaps TRBD1 (5 bases). CDR1 is SEHNR, CDR2 FQNEAQ, per germline (reference sequence). CDR3 length: 14 residues. V was trimmed by 5 bases and J by 6 bases, leaving 13 bases between them.

V usage is TRBV18 and J usage is TRBJ1-2; D might be TRBD1 (5 bases). In germline, CDR1 is KGHSH, CDR2 LQKENI. Trimming removed 2 bases at V and 1 base at J, with 23 bases between. The CDR3 has 19 residues. The CDR3 bases are TGTGCCAGCTCACCAAGGGACGGGGACCCTTGGCGAAGTAACTATGGCTACACCTTC. It specifies CASSPRDGDPWRSNYGYTF.

This rearrangement joins TRBV11-2 to TRBJ1-2; 7 bases agree with TRBD1. The V and J ends lost 1 base and 0 bases, in that order; junction bases with no gene match: 2. Looked up from germline, CDR1 is SGHAT and CDR2 is FQNNGV. The CDR3 runs 15 residues. The CDR3 bases are TGTGCCAGCAGCTTAGTAGGGACAGCTAACTATGGCTACACCTTC. It translates to CASSLVGTANYGYTF.

The chain uses TRBV4-1 and TRBJ2-3; maybe TRBD2 (6 bases). The CDR3 loop spans 14 amino acids. Germline V gene data show CDR1 as MGHRA and CDR2 as YSYEKL. V was shortened by 6 bases and J by 2 bases, with 12 bases between the two germline ends. The CDR3 coding sequence is TGCGCCAGCAGTCTCCGGGACTTCACAGATACGCAGTATTTT. Its translation: CASSLRDFTDTQYF.

The V and J genes are TRBV5-4 and TRBJ1-2; D unclear. V was cut by 0 bases and J by 6 bases, with 21 bases left in between. CDR3 length: 17 amino acids. The germline gives CDR1 SGHNT, CDR2 YYREEE (reference sequence). CDR3 amino acids: CASSLGGPRDAQNGYTF. CDR3 DNA: TGTGCCAGCAGCTTGGGAGGGCCGCGTGACGCTCAAAATGGCTACACCTTC.

This chain uses TRBV2 with TRBJ2-7; 7 bases agree with TRBD1. J lost 2 bases, V lost 7 bases, and 8 bases had no gene match. Germline assignment: CDR1 SNHLY and CDR2 FYNNEI. The CDR3 runs to 14 residues. The CDR3 here is CASKPGTAAYEQYF. Here the CDR3 DNA reads TGTGCCAGCAAACCCGGGACAGCAGCCTACGAGCAGTACTTC.